Below, 24 T cell receptor beta chains from the same sample are listed, as sequenced in a study of T cell responses to AZD1222 COVID-19 vaccine. Sequencing used immunoSEQ multiplex PCR; TCRdb keeps in-frame clones, though not all of them. The sample carries 90,000 to 130,000 clones, 88% recorded once. This specimen was peripheral blood, taken on day 0 of AZD1222 vaccination. Source of these receptors: an adult in good health.

This clone occurred once. This chain uses TRBV5-1 with TRBJ2-7; D might be TRBD1 (6 bases). This CDR3 comprises 14 residues. V was clipped by 4 bases and J by 2 bases, with 13 bases between them. From germline, CDR1 is SGHRS and CDR2 YFSETQ. CDR3: CASSLTGDAYEQYF. CDR3 DNA sequence: TGCGCCAGCAGCCTGACAGGTGATGCCTACGAGCAGTACTTC.

This sequence joins TRBV28 and TRBJ1-4; 9 nucleotides agree with TRBD1. Unmatched junction bases numbered 6, after V lost 4 bases and J lost 3 bases. Germline values: CDR1 MDHEN, CDR2 SYDVKM. The CDR3 runs 16 residues. The CDR3 nucleotides are TGTGCCAGCAGTTCCGGGACAGGGTGGTCTAATGAAAAACTGTTTTTT. Its protein is CASSSGTGWSNEKLFF.

Concerning this clone itself: The junction shows a germline mismatch at one end, possibly a read error. Other DNA sequences from this sample encode an identical CDR3 as well. This rearrangement joins TRBV7-2 to TRBJ2-7; 12 bases agree with TRBD2. The CDR3 is 15 residues long. Germline V gives CDR1 SGHTA, CDR2 FQGNSA. The CDR3 coding sequence is TGTGCCAGCAGCCTCCTAGCGGGGGGGGGTTACGAGCAATACTTC. This gives the protein CASSLLAGGGYEQYF.

This chain links TRBV18 with TRBJ2-1, with a possible D match to TRBD2 (6 bases). This CDR3 spans 15 amino acids. The V and J ends lost 4 bases and 5 bases respectively, with 15 bases between them. From germline, CDR1 is KGHSH and CDR2 LQKENI. The CDR3 spells CASSLSSVPNNEQFF. The DNA of the CDR3 is TGTGCCAGCTCACTCTCTAGCGTACCGAACAATGAGCAGTTCTTC.

The gene calls are TRBV5-1 and TRBJ1-1, with 9 bases aligning to TRBD1. The trim removed 1 base at V and 0 bases at J, leaving 16 bases unmatched. CDR3 size: 20 residues. Germline loops: CDR1 SGHRS, CDR2 YFSETQ. DNA for the CDR3: TGCGCCAGCAGCTTGACCCCCTTGGGACAGGGAGGGAGGATGAACACTGAAGCTTTCTTT. Residues: CASSLTPLGQGGRMNTEAFF.

V and J are TRBV10-2 and TRBJ2-1; D is undetermined. The CDR3 runs 11 residues. Between the trimmed V and J ends, which lost 3 bases and 9 bases, there was a span of 6 bases. Germline values: CDR1 WSHSY, CDR2 SAAADI. This CDR3 is CASSDISEQFF. Written as DNA, the CDR3 is TGCGCCAGCAGTGATATCAGTGAGCAGTTCTTC.

The V call is TRBV10-1, the J call TRBJ1-1, with D perhaps matching TRBD1 (5 bases). From germline, CDR1 is WNHNN and CDR2 SYGVQD (reference sequence). The CDR3 length is 13 residues. Trimming removed 6 bases from V and 4 bases from J, with 12 bases in between. The CDR3 is CASSGQSGTEAFF. CDR3 coding DNA: TGCGCCAGCAGCGGACAAAGTGGCACTGAAGCTTTCTTT.

V is TRBV5-1 and J is TRBJ2-1, with D perhaps TRBD2 (6 bases). V was clipped by 4 bases and J by 2 bases, with 13 bases between them. The CDR3 covers 15 residues. Germline CDR1 reads SGHRS; CDR2 reads YFSETQ. CDR3 in DNA: TGCGCCAGCAGCCCAGCTAGCGTTGCCTACAATGAGCAGTTCTTC. Translated, it gives CASSPASVAYNEQFF.

This rearrangement joins TRBV6-1 to TRBJ1-2; no clear D gene. CDR1 is MNHNS, CDR2 SASEGT, per germline. This CDR3 region has 13 residues. Trimming took off 0 bases at V and 6 bases at J, with 8 bases between the two ends. CDR3 DNA: TGTGCCAGCAGTGAAGCGGTCGCGGATGGCTACACCTTC. This gives the protein CASSEAVADGYTF.

V is TRBV5-1 and J is TRBJ1-5; D unclear. Trimming removed 0 bases at V and 3 bases at J, with 7 bases between. There are 14 residues in the CDR3. From germline, CDR1 is SGHRS and CDR2 YFSETQ. This chain's CDR3 is CASSLDGSNQPQHF. The CDR3 DNA is TGCGCCAGCAGCTTGGATGGCTCCAATCAGCCCCAGCATTTT.

The gene calls are TRBV3-1 (or the pseudogene TRBV3-2) and TRBJ1-2, with no clear D. There are 14 residues in the CDR3. V was pared by 0 bases and J by 13 bases, with 18 bases between. Germline CDR1 and CDR2: LGHDT and YNNKEL (reference sequence). CDR3 nucleotide sequence: TGTGCCAGCAGCCAAGAAGGGCAGTCCCCTCGGCCCACCTTC. This translates into CASSQEGQSPRPTF.

This CDR3 is CASSAGQMNTEAFF. The CDR3 DNA sequence: TGTGCCAGCAGCGCCGGACAGATGAACACTGAAGCTTTCTTT. The gene calls are TRBV7-9 and TRBJ1-1, with D possibly matching TRBD1 (6 bases). Germline CDR1 is SEHNR and CDR2 is FQNEAQ (reference sequence). The CDR3 runs to 14 residues. V was pared by 5 bases and J by 0 bases, with 10 bases between.

The genes are TRBV11-2 and TRBJ2-7; the match to TRBD1 covers 7 bases. V lost 0 bases to trimming and J lost 6 bases; unmatched junction nucleotides: 5. In germline, CDR1 is SGHAT, CDR2 FQNNGV. The CDR3 has 14 amino acids. In DNA, the CDR3 is TGTGCCAGCAGCTTAGACAGGGGGTCCGGCGAGCAGTACTTC. This translates into CASSLDRGSGEQYF.

V gene TRBV6-1 combines with J gene TRBJ1-2; weak D call: TRBD1 (6 bases). CDR1 and CDR2 (germline): MNHNS, SASEGT. The CDR3 runs to 16 residues. V shed 2 bases and J shed 4 bases, with 17 bases lying between them. The DNA of the CDR3 is TGTGCCAGCAGTGAAAGGGGGGGTGCGAGATCCTATGGCTACACCTTC. Encoded protein: CASSERGGARSYGYTF.

This clone was detected once. The rearrangement joins TRBV7-9 to TRBJ1-2, with 7 bases aligning to TRBD1. This CDR3 has 14 residues. V lost 5 bases to trimming and J lost 5 bases; unmatched junction nucleotides: 8. CDR1 and CDR2 (germline): SEHNR, FQNEAQ (reference sequence). In DNA, the CDR3 is TGTGCCAGCAGCCCGCAGACAGGGACTTATGGCTACACCTTC. It yields the protein CASSPQTGTYGYTF. Supplemented by reference TRBV7-9 and TRBJ1-2, the full variable domain reads DTGVSQNPRHKITKRGQNVTFRCDPISEHNRLYWYRQTLGQGPEFLTYFQNEAQLEKSRLLSDRFSAERPKGSFSTLEIQRTEQGDSAMYLCASSPQTGTYGYTFGSGTRLTVV.

The CDR3 coding sequence is TGTGCCAGCAGGCCGCCCAATACCGGAGATGAGCAGTTCTTC. It is translated as CASRPPNTGDEQFF. The rearrangement joins TRBV13 to TRBJ2-1; D unclear. From germline, CDR1 is PRHDT and CDR2 FYEKMQ (reference sequence). This CDR3 contains 14 residues. Trimming cost V 6 bases and J 8 bases, with 17 bases left between them.

The V gene is TRBV7-9, the J gene TRBJ1-1; D remains unclear. Germline V gives CDR1 SEHNR, CDR2 FQNEAQ (reference sequence). V lost 5 bases and J 6 bases, leaving 13 bases between the germline ends. This CDR3 is built from 13 residues. CDR3 in amino acids: CASSLEIGAEAFF. The DNA for the CDR3 is TGTGCCAGCAGCCTCGAAATTGGGGCTGAAGCTTTCTTT.

V is TRBV12-5 and J is TRBJ1-1; possibly TRBD1 for D (6 bases). Germline CDR1 is LGHNT and CDR2 is FRNRAP. The CDR3 runs to 15 residues. Deletions cut 5 bases from V and 0 bases from J, with 13 bases between. The CDR3 sequence is CASGAQQGVNTEAFF. CDR3 sequence (DNA): TGTGCTAGTGGTGCCCAACAGGGAGTGAACACTGAAGCTTTCTTT.

This clone was recorded once. This chain uses TRBV18 with TRBJ1-1; weak D call: TRBD1 (5 bases). V was shortened by 3 bases and J by 4 bases, with 12 bases between the two germline ends. Looked up from germline, CDR1 is KGHSH and CDR2 is LQKENI. This CDR3 has 14 residues. The DNA for the CDR3 is TGTGCCAGCTCACCCTCTGGGGCAGTCACTGAAGCTTTCTTT. Encoded protein: CASSPSGAVTEAFF.

In its sample, this clone was seen once. The J gene is TRBJ1-1, the V gene TRBV6-6, with D uncertain. This CDR3 is 14 amino acids long. The ends were cut back, 2 bases at V and 1 base at J, with 8 bases in the middle. Germline V gene data show CDR1 as MNHNY and CDR2 as SVGAGI (reference sequence). CDR3: CASSYERPNTEAFF. CDR3 nucleotide sequence: TGTGCCAGCAGTTACGAGAGACCGAACACTGAAGCTTTCTTT.

The rearrangement uses TRBV11-1 and TRBJ2-5; tentative D call: TRBD2 (6 bases). The CDR3 is made up of 14 amino acids. Germline CDR1 and CDR2: SGHAT and FQDESV (reference sequence). Trimming took off 2 bases at V and 1 base at J, with 8 bases between the two ends. This CDR3 is CASSLYSGQETQYF. CDR3 sequence (DNA): TGTGCCAGCAGCTTATATAGCGGCCAAGAGACCCAGTACTTC.

The chain joins TRBV5-6 to TRBJ1-2; D perhaps matches TRBD1 (5 bases). Per the germline V gene, CDR1 is SGHDT and CDR2 is YYEEEE. Deletions cut 3 bases from V and 1 base from J, with 13 bases between. The CDR3 loop spans 15 amino acids. CDR3 nucleotide sequence: TGTGCCAGCAGCTCGTGGGGACGGCTTAACTATGGCTACACCTTC. This gives the protein CASSSWGRLNYGYTF.

This sequence joins TRBV29-1 and TRBJ1-2; D remains unclear. Germline CDR1 and CDR2: SQVTM and ANQGSEA. The CDR3 spans 13 residues. The V end was cut by 0 bases, the J end by 4 bases, with 9 bases between. CDR3 loop: CSVEDRDGYGYTF. As DNA, the CDR3 is TGCAGCGTTGAAGATAGGGATGGCTATGGCTACACCTTC.

The chain employs TRBV18 and TRBJ2-5; no reliable D call. The CDR3 length is 10 residues. Germline lookup yields CDR1 KGHSH and CDR2 LQKENI. The V end was cut by 5 bases, the J end by 4 bases, with 2 bases between. The CDR3 reads CASSGETQYF. CDR3 nucleotide sequence: TGTGCCAGCTCAGGAGAGACCCAGTACTTC.